These 30 T cell receptor beta chains came from one sample sequenced in a study of T cells generated in artificial thymic organoids. Human HSPCs were combined with MS5 stroma expressing human DLL1. The seeding cells were CD34+CD3- hematopoietic stem and progenitor cells purified by FACS to remove T cells. What these receptors recognize is not known. Reverse primers in the TRAC or TRBC constant regions drove separate semi-nested PCRs for TCRalpha and TCRbeta. TCRdb reanalysed the 5' RACE reads using MiXCR and keeps one entry per CDR3 protein. The table lists approximately 5,400 distinct CDR3 sequences, less than 30% of them singletons. The sample comprised naive CD8+ T cells grown in artificial thymic organoids from cord blood stem and progenitor cells. Subset of the sample: CD3+TCRalphabeta+CD8SP T cells; for blood, CD45RO-CCR7+ naive CD8+ T cells. The receptor set was obtained from a human donor who gave cord blood stem cells for thymic organoid culture, a cardiac surgery patient who gave postnatal thymus, or a blood donor (not recorded which).

In its sample, this clonotype is medium-sized. The rearrangement uses TRBV12-3 or TRBV12-4 and TRBJ1-4; D unresolved. This CDR3 contains 15 residues. V gave up 2 bases and J gave up 7 bases, with 14 bases separating them. The CDR3 DNA follows: TGTGCCAGCAGTTTAAGCGAGGTCGGCACTGAAAAACTGTTTTTT. This encodes CASSLSEVGTEKLFF.

By share, this clonotype ranks as medium-sized (0.01 to 0.1%). The chain couples TRBV29-1 to TRBJ2-7; 7 nucleotides agree with TRBD1. CDR1 is SQVTM, CDR2 ANQGSEA, per germline. J gave up 3 bases and V 6 bases, and 8 bases lay outside the gene matches. The CDR3 length is 13 residues. The CDR3 region has the DNA TGCAGCGTACGGGACAGAGGTTACTACGAGCAGTACTTC. Translated, it gives CSVRDRGYYEQYF.

This clonotype is termed medium-sized. V gene TRBV7-6 combines with J gene TRBJ2-2; D gene ambiguous. V lost 2 bases, J lost 1 base, and 11 bases lay in between. The V gene's germline CDR1 is SGHVS and CDR2 FNYEAQ. CDR3 length: 16 amino acids. This CDR3 is CASSLTPQMNTGELFF. Here the CDR3 DNA reads TGTGCCAGCAGCTTAACCCCTCAGATGAACACCGGGGAGCTGTTTTTT.

By share, this clonotype counts as medium-sized (0.01 to 0.1%). The gene calls are TRBV5-1 and TRBJ2-3, with D perhaps matching TRBD2 (7 bases). The germline gives CDR1 SGHRS, CDR2 YFSETQ. The ends were cut back, 3 bases at V and 1 base at J, with 15 bases in the middle. The CDR3 covers 16 residues. CDR3 sequence reads: CASSYGGGVCTDTQYF. In DNA, the CDR3 is TGCGCCAGCAGCTATGGAGGGGGGGTCTGCACAGATACGCAGTATTTT.

This clonotype ranks as medium-sized. The V call is TRBV20-1, the J call TRBJ2-7; TRBD2 matches 8 bases. J gave up 0 bases and V 0 bases, and 7 bases lay outside the gene matches. The CDR3 runs to 16 residues. Germline V gene sequence: CDR1 DFQATT, CDR2 SNEGSKA (reference sequence). The CDR3 protein is CSARDWASGFSYEQYF. CDR3 nucleotides: TGCAGTGCTAGAGATTGGGCTAGCGGGTTCTCCTACGAGCAGTACTTC.

The J gene is TRBJ1-4, the V gene TRBV19; 9 bases line up with TRBD1. Germline values: CDR1 LNHDA, CDR2 SQIVND (reference sequence). There are 14 residues in the CDR3. Trimming cost V 1 base and J 14 bases; bases outside gene matches: 8. The CDR3 nucleotides read TGTGCCAGTAGTATAGTCATGACAGGGGGAAACCTGTTTTTT. Protein product: CASSIVMTGGNLFF.

The genes are TRBV21-1 and TRBJ1-3. TRBV21-1 is termed a pseudogene. CDR3 length equals 16 residues. The CDR3 loop reads CASKGPCFDSGNTIYF. The DNA of the CDR3 is TGTGCCAGCAAGGGGCCCTGCTTTGACTCTGGAAACACCATATATTTT.

This clonotype is judged medium-sized. The gene calls are TRBV6-2 or TRBV6-3 and TRBJ2-6; TRBD1 might be the D (6 bases). Trimming stripped 0 bases from V and 13 bases from J, with 13 bases between. CDR1 is MNHEY and CDR2 is SVGEGT in the germline V gene. The CDR3 runs 14 residues. CDR3: CASSYSTGVQVLTF. In DNA, the CDR3 is TGTGCCAGCAGTTACTCGACAGGTGTGCAGGTCCTGACTTTC.

The chain has TRBV6-1 and TRBJ2-7, with D unclear. With 1 base removed from V and 3 bases from J, the gap between germline ends came to 19 bases. This CDR3 region has 17 residues. The germline V gene encodes CDR1 MNHNS and CDR2 SASEGT. Here the CDR3 reads CASSEVESLILNYEQYF. The CDR3 DNA sequence: TGTGCCAGCAGTGAAGTGGAGAGCCTGATCTTAAACTACGAGCAGTACTTC.

This clonotype qualifies as medium-sized (0.01 to 0.1%). J is TRBJ1-2 and V is TRBV6-5, with D uncertain. Trimming shortened V by 0 bases and J by 0 bases, and 5 bases separated the two germline ends. This CDR3 spans 14 amino acids. Germline CDR1 is MNHEY and CDR2 is SVGAGI. DNA for the CDR3: TGTGCCAGCAGTTACTCCGGGTCTAACTATGGCTACACCTTC. Encoded protein: CASSYSGSNYGYTF.

In its sample, this clonotype ranks as medium-sized. This rearrangement joins TRBV5-1 to TRBJ1-4; D is unresolved. The V end lost 1 base, the J end lost 2 bases, and 6 bases lay between the germline ends. The germline V gene has CDR1 SGHRS and CDR2 YFSETQ. This CDR3 has 14 amino acids. The CDR3 is CASSLTNTNEKLFF. CDR3 sequence (DNA): TGCGCCAGCAGCTTGACAAACACTAATGAAAAACTGTTTTTT.

The rearrangement links TRBV25-1 to TRBJ1-4; unclear D gene. The CDR3 extends over 16 amino acids. V lost 0 bases and J lost 0, with 8 bases in between. In germline, CDR1 is MGHDK, CDR2 SYGVNS. The CDR3 nucleotides read TGTGCCAGCAGTGAATACGGCACCTCAACTAATGAAAAACTGTTTTTT. It yields the protein CASSEYGTSTNEKLFF.

There are a few counts of this clonotype. A much larger clone differs by one base, so this may be a read error. In nucleotides, the CDR3 is TGTGCCAGCAGCTTAGGGGAGGTGCCGGCCTACGAGCAGTACTTC. Protein sequence: CASSLGEVPAYEQYF. The chain has TRBV7-9 and TRBJ2-7, with D possibly TRBD2 on 6 matching bases. The CDR3 loop spans 15 amino acids. V lost 1 base to trimming and J lost 2 bases, with 12 bases between them. Germline assignment: CDR1 SEHNR and CDR2 FQNEAQ (reference sequence). The complete variable domain, with remaining parts taken from reference TRBV7-9 and TRBJ2-7, reads DTGVSQNPRHKITKRGQNVTFRCDPISEHNRLYWYRQTLGQGPEFLTYFQNEAQLEKSRLLSDRFSAERPKGSFSTLEIQRTEQGDSAMYLCASSLGEVPAYEQYFGPGTRLTVT.

In this sample, this clonotype turned up many times. The rearrangement joins TRBV4-3 to TRBJ1-4, with a weak D call TRBD1 (5 bases). Germline CDR1 reads LGHNA; CDR2 reads YSLEER. The ends were cut back, 2 bases at V and 0 bases at J, with 7 bases in the middle. The CDR3 is 15 amino acids. The CDR3 loop reads CASSQTGATNEKLFF. In DNA form, the CDR3 reads TGCGCCAGCAGCCAAACAGGTGCAACTAATGAAAAACTGTTTTTT.

This clonotype is medium-sized. The chain combines TRBV5-5 with TRBJ1-5; TRBD1 matches 7 bases. The CDR3 extends over 16 amino acids. The germline CDR1 and CDR2 sequences are SGHKS and YYEKEE (reference sequence). V was pared by 4 bases and J by 4 bases, with 11 bases of the junction left unmatched. The CDR3 nucleotides read TGTGCCAGCAGCCGGAGCAGGGGGGGGACGAATCAGCCCCAGCATTTT. It is translated as CASSRSRGGTNQPQHF. The complete variable domain, with remaining parts taken from reference TRBV5-5 and TRBJ1-5, reads DAGVTQSPTHLIKTRGQQVTLRCSPISGHKSVSWYQQVLGQGPQFIFQYYEKEERGRGNFPDRFSARQFPNYSSELNVNALLLGDSALYLCASSRSRGGTNQPQHFGDGTRLSIL.

This sequence joins TRBV4-1 and TRBJ2-3; TRBD2 agrees at 7 bases. V gave up 4 bases and J gave up 3 bases; unmatched junction bases: 4. CDR3 length: 14 residues. The germline V gene encodes CDR1 MGHRA and CDR2 YSYEKL. CDR3 coding DNA: TGCGCCAGCAGCCGGGCTAGCGGAACAGATACGCAGTATTTT. It encodes CASSRASGTDTQYF.

This clonotype is medium-sized (0.01 to 0.1%). The rearrangement uses TRBV4-3 and TRBJ1-4; 7 nucleotides match TRBD1. Germline CDR1 is LGHNA and CDR2 is YSLEER. The V segment lost 0 bases and the J segment 4 bases; nucleotides outside the gene matches: 14. The CDR3 sequence is 19 residues long. CDR3 sequence (DNA): TGCGCCAGCAGCCAAGATATTCGCTATCGGACAGGACATAATGAAAAACTGTTTTTT. This codes for CASSQDIRYRTGHNEKLFF.

About this clonotype: One base away lies a much larger clone, so this may be a sequencing read error. The rearrangement links TRBV4-3 to TRBJ1-2; 11 bases agree with TRBD1. Germline V gene lookup returns CDR1 LGHNA and CDR2 YSLEER. The CDR3 loop spans 17 amino acids. As DNA, the CDR3 is TGCGCCGGCAGCCAAGAACGCCGGGACAGGGGGAACTATGGCTACACCTTC. Its protein product is CAGSQERRDRGNYGYTF.

Concerning this clonotype: Given a much more abundant clone one base away, this may be a read error. V and J are TRBV24-1 and TRBJ1-1; D unclear. The CDR3 covers 13 residues. V was clipped by 0 bases and J by 10 bases, with 11 bases between them. CDR1 KGHDR and CDR2 SFDVKD come from the germline V gene. The CDR3 here is CATSDLGWGGAFF. CDR3 DNA sequence: TGTGCCACCAGTGATTTGGGGTGGGGTGGAGCTTTCTTT.

This clonotype is medium-sized by share. This rearrangement joins TRBV7-2 to TRBJ2-3; 7 positions match TRBD1. Trimming at V came to 9 bases and at J to 1 base, leaving 16 bases not matched to a gene. The germline CDR1 and CDR2 sequences are SGHTA and FQGNSA. The CDR3 loop spans 17 amino acids. For the CDR3, the DNA is TGTGCCAGAAACGGGACAGAGAGGGGTACGGGCACAGATACGCAGTATTTT. It encodes CARNGTERGTGTDTQYF.

This clonotype appeared a few times. Possible read error: a much larger clone is one base away. The chain has TRBV14 and TRBJ2-3; D unresolved. CDR1 and CDR2 (germline): SGHDN, FVKESK. The CDR3 extends over 13 amino acids. V was pared by 7 bases and J by 3 bases, with 11 bases between. The CDR3 DNA reads as TGTGCCAGCAATCGGCTAGGAACAGATACGCAGTATTTT. The encoded protein is CASNRLGTDTQYF.

This clonotype is medium-sized (0.01 to 0.1%) by share. This sequence joins TRBV2 and TRBJ2-5, with TRBD2 as a possible D gene (5 bases). Germline CDR1 is SNHLY and CDR2 is FYNNEI. The V and J ends lost 2 bases and 4 bases respectively, with 8 bases between them. The CDR3 is made up of 13 amino acids. For the CDR3, the DNA is TGTGCCAGCAGTGAAAATGGGAGAGAGACCCAGTACTTC. This encodes CASSENGRETQYF.

This clonotype is large within its sample. This chain joins TRBV29-1 and TRBJ1-2; TRBD1 aligns across 7 bases. The trim removed 5 bases at V and 2 bases at J, leaving 14 bases unmatched. The CDR3 is made up of 16 amino acids. Germline assignment: CDR1 SQVTM and CDR2 ANQGSEA. CDR3 sequence reads: CSVSILRGGENYGYTF. CDR3 DNA sequence: TGCAGCGTTTCTATCCTCAGGGGGGGCGAGAACTATGGCTACACCTTC.

In its sample, this clonotype ranks as medium-sized. This chain joins TRBV12-3 or TRBV12-4 and TRBJ2-5; 16 bases match TRBD2. The CDR3 length is 17 residues. Germline trimming cut 5 bases from V and 1 base from J; bases unmatched to any gene: 4. CDR3 sequence: CASSLGLAGGLQETQYF. In DNA form, the CDR3 reads TGTGCCAGCAGTCTGGGACTAGCGGGAGGGCTCCAAGAGACCCAGTACTTC.

The chain links TRBV1 to TRBJ1-5; whether TRBD1, the table's D call, matches the DNA was not checked. TRBV1 is assigned pseudogene status. The CDR3 spans 16 residues. This CDR3 reads CTSSQGTGVGNQPQHF. CDR3 in DNA: TGCACCAGCAGCCAAGGGACAGGGGTTGGCAATCAGCCCCAGCATTTT.

This clonotype counts as large. The V and J genes are TRBV4-3 and TRBJ1-5, with D possibly matching TRBD1 (6 bases). In germline, CDR1 is LGHNA, CDR2 YSLEER. Trimming pared 0 bases from V and 6 bases from J, leaving 12 bases between. CDR3 length equals 15 residues. CDR3 in amino acids: CASSQDRGAGQPQHF. The CDR3 DNA reads TGCGCCAGCAGCCAAGATCGGGGGGCGGGTCAGCCCCAGCATTTT.

Comment on this clonotype: Possible read error: a much larger clone is one base away. The chain combines TRBV4-1 with TRBJ2-2; 10 bases are a match to TRBD1. The length of the CDR3 is 16 residues. V dropped 2 bases and J dropped 3; count of bases not matched to a gene: 3. Germline CDR1 MGHRA, CDR2 YSYEKL. The CDR3 region has the DNA TGCGCCAGCAGCCAACCCGGGACAGGGGACACCGGGGAGCTGTTTTTT. Translation: CASSQPGTGDTGELFF.

The chain couples TRBV30 to TRBJ2-1; 9 bases line up with TRBD2. Losses at the gene ends were 0 bases for V and 0 bases for J; bases not matched to a gene: 3. The length of the CDR3 is 16 residues. CDR1 is GTSNPN and CDR2 is SVGIG in the germline V gene (reference sequence). CDR3 sequence (DNA): TGTGCCTGGAGTGTTCTAGCGGGGAGCTCCTACAATGAGCAGTTCTTC. Amino acids: CAWSVLAGSSYNEQFF.

V usage is TRBV10-3 and J usage is TRBJ2-3; 10 bases map to TRBD1. After removal of 6 bases from V and 13 bases from J, the junction contained 4 bases not matched to a gene. There are 11 residues in the CDR3. CDR1 is ENHRY and CDR2 is SYGVKD in the germline V gene. The CDR3 DNA is TGTGCCATCAGGACCGGGACAGGGGAGTATTTT. Its protein is CAIRTGTGEYF.

This clonotype qualifies as medium-sized. This chain joins TRBV4-2 and TRBJ2-3; D unclear. Germline V gene data show CDR1 as LGHNA and CDR2 as YNFKEQ. The CDR3 contains 14 residues. The V end lost 4 bases, the J end lost 2 bases, and 10 bases lay between the germline ends. This chain's CDR3 is CASSLSVDTDTQYF. For the CDR3, the DNA is TGTGCCAGCAGCCTCTCTGTGGACACAGATACGCAGTATTTT.